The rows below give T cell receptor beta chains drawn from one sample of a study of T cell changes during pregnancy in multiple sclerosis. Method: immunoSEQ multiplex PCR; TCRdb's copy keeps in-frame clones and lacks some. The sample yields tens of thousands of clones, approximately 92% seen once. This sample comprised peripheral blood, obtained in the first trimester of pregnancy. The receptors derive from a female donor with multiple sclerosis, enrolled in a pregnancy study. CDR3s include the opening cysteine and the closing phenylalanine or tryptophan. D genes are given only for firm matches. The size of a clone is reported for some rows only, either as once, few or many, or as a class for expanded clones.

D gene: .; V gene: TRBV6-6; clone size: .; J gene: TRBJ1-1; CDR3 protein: CASSGLGNTEAFF; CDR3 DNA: TGTGCCAGCAGTGGACTGGGGAACACTGAAGCTTTCTTT
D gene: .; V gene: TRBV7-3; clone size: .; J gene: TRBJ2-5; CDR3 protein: CASSPRPGETQYF; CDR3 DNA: TGTGCCAGCAGCCCCCGGCCGGGGGAGACCCAGTACTTC
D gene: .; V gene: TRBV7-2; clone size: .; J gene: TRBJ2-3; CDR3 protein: CASNRVTDTQYF; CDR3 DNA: TGTGCCAGCAACCGAGTCACAGATACGCAGTATTTT
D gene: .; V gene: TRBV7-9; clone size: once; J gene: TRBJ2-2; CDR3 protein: CATSLLEDSTNTGELFF; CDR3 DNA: TGTGCCACCAGCTTACTAGAGGACTCTACGAACACCGGGGAGCTGTTTTTT
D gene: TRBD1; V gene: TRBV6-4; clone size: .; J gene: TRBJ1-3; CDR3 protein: CASSEYRGSGNTIYF; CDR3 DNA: TGTGCCAGCAGTGAATACAGGGGCTCTGGAAACACCATATATTTT
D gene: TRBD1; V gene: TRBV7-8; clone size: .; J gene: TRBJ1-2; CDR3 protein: CASSPPPGQINYGYTF; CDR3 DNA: TGTGCCAGCAGCCCACCTCCGGGACAGATAAACTATGGCTACACCTTC
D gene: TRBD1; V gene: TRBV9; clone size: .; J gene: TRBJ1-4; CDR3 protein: CASSAGTGNEKLFF; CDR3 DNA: TGTGCCAGCAGCGCAGGGACAGGGAATGAAAAACTGTTTTTT
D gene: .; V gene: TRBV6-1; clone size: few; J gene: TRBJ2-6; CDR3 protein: CASTIDSWGANVLTF; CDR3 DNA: TGTGCCAGTACGATAGACAGCTGGGGGGCCAACGTCCTGACTTTC
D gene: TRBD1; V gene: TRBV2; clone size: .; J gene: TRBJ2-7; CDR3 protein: CASSEGGTGGYEQYF; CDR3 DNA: TGTGCCAGCAGTGAAGGGGGGACAGGGGGGTACGAGCAGTACTTC
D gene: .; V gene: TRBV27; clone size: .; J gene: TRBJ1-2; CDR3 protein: CASSLGGMGRLNYGYTF; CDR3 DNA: TGTGCCAGCAGTTTAGGAGGAATGGGCAGATTAAACTATGGCTACACCTTC
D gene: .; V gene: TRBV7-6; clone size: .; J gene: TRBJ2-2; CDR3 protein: CASSLGQGELFF; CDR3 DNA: TGTGCCAGCAGCTTAGGACAGGGGGAGCTGTTTTTT
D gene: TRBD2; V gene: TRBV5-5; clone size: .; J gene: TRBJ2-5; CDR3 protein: CASSLAGTSGSGETQYF; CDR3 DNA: TGTGCCAGCAGCTTGGCCGGGACTAGCGGGAGCGGAGAGACCCAGTACTTC
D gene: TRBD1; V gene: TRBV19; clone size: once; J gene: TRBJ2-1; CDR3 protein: CASSIGGPGQRNPQFF; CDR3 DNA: TGTGCCAGTAGTATAGGAGGACCGGGACAGCGAAACCCGCAGTTCTTC
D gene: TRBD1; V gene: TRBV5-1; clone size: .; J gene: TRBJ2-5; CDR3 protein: CASSKGAEETQYF; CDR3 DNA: TGCGCCAGCAGCAAGGGGGCAGAAGAGACCCAGTACTTC
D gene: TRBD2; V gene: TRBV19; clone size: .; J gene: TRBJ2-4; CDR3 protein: CASSIASGSVLAKNIQYF; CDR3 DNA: TGTGCCAGTAGTATTGCTAGCGGGAGTGTACTAGCCAAAAACATTCAGTACTTC
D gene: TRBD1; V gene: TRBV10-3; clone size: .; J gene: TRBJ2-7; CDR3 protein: CAIRPGQGSYEQYF; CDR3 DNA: TGTGCCATCAGACCCGGACAGGGTTCCTACGAGCAGTACTTC
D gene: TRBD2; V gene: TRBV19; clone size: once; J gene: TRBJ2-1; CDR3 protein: CASSSWTSGGSYNEQFF; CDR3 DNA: TGTGCCAGTAGTTCATGGACTAGCGGGGGATCTTACAATGAGCAGTTCTTC
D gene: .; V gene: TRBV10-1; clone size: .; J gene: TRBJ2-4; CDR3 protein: CASSPGTKNIQYF; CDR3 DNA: TGCGCCAGCAGTCCGGGAACCAAAAACATTCAGTACTTC
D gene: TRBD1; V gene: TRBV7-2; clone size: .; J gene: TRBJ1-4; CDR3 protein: CASSFFPRQGGSDNEKLFF; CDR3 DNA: TGTGCCAGCAGCTTTTTCCCGCGGCAGGGGGGATCGGATAATGAAAAACTGTTTTTT
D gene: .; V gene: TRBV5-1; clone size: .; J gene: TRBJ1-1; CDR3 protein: CASSTGPGMNTEAFF; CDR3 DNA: TGCGCCAGCAGCACTGGCCCAGGCATGAACACTGAAGCTTTCTTT
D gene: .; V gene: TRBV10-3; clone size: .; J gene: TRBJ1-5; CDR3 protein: CAISEDRSNQPQHF; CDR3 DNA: TGTGCCATCAGTGAGGACAGGAGCAATCAGCCCCAGCATTTT
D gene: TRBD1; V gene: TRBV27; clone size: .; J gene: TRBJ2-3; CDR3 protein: CASSFDRGADTQYF; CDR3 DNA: TGTGCCAGCAGTTTTGACAGGGGAGCAGATACGCAGTATTTT